This T cell receptor (beta chain) was observed in a study of cytomegalovirus exposure and HLA in healthy donors. Primers for the PCR totalled 60 Vbeta and 13 Jbeta. Profiled with immunoSEQ multiplex PCR; TCRdb holds only in-frame clones, not every one. The sample data list roughly 75,000 clones. CDR3 length: 15 residues. Germline CDR1 is SGHNT and CDR2 is YYREEE (reference sequence). V lost 2 bases and J lost 5, with 11 bases in between. With respect to this clone: Its antigen is as yet unknown.

Study-wide results and caveats: Prior analysis indicated that the majority of TCR beta V segments exhibited productivity approximately 90% or approximately 30% of the time. In terms of immune exposure information, only CMV serostatus was available.

The TCR was taken from a boy younger than 18 in good health and CMV-seronegative. V gene TRBV5-4 combines with J gene TRBJ1-6; D might be TRBD1 (6 bases). Sequencing used PBMCs. This CDR3 reads CASSLGQNNNSPLHF. The CDR3 DNA is TGTGCCAGCAGCTTAGGACAGAACAATAATTCACCCCTCCACTTT.